This entry describes one T cell receptor (beta chain). The antigen remains unidentified. A read error may be the cause here, since a much bigger clone is one base away. Amplification of TCR alpha and beta CDR3 regions from RNA used iRepertoire nested multiplex PCR. TCRdb recomputed calls from the multiplex PCR reads with MiXCR, one row per CDR3 protein. In the table there are 150,000 to 200,000 distinct CDR3 sequences, approximately 30% of which are singletons. Germline loops: CDR1 MNHNS, CDR2 SASEGT. The CDR3 is 16 amino acids. The entry originates in a study of glioma-infiltrating T cells. Study findings and constraints: Tissue-blood divergence was below expectation in non-neoplastic patients, above in gliomas.

This chain uses TRBV6-1 with TRBJ2-7; the D is unclear. What was sequenced was glioma tissue, nonneoplastic brain tissue, or PBMCs (not recorded which). The source of this sequence is a human donor with low-grade glioma or glioblastoma, undergoing nonglioma brain surgery, or in good health (not recorded which). The CDR3 DNA reads as TGTGCCAGCACCCCGATGCAAGGACGGAGCTCCTACGAGAAGTACTTC. Translated, it gives CASTPMQGRSSYEKYF.